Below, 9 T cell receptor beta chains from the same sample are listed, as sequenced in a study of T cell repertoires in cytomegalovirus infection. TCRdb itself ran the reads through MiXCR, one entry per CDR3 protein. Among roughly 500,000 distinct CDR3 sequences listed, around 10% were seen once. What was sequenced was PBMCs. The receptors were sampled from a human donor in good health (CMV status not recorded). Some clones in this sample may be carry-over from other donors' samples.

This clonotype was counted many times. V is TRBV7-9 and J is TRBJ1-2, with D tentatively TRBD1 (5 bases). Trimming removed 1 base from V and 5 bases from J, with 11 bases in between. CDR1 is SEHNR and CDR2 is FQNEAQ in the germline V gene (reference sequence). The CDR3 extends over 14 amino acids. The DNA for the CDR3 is TGTGCCAGCAGCTTAGACACAACAGGATATGGCTACACCTTC. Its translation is CASSLDTTGYGYTF.

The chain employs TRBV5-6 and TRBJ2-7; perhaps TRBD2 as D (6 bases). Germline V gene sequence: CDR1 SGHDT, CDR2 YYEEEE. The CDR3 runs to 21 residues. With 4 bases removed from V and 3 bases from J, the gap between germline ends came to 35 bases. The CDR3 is CASSLGENTFGWPRGNYEQYF. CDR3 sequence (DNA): TGTGCCAGCAGCCTGGGGGAAAACACGTTTGGGTGGCCGCGCGGGAACTACGAGCAGTACTTC.

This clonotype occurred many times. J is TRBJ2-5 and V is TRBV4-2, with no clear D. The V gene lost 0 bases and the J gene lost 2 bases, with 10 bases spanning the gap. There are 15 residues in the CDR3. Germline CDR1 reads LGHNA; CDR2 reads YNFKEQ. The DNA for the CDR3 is TGTGCCAGCAGCCAAGATGGGGTGGAACAAGAGACCCAGTACTTC. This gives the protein CASSQDGVEQETQYF.

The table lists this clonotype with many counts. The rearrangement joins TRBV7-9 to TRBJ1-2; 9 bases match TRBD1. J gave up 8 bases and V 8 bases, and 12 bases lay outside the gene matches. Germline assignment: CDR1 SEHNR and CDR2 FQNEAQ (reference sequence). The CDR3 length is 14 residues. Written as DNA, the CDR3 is TGTGCCAGCGGGGCCTGGGGACAGGGTAAAGGCTACACCTTC. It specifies CASGAWGQGKGYTF.

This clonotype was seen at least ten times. This CDR3 is CASSSGATSGELFF. CDR3 bases: TGTGCCAGCAGTAGCGGGGCGACATCCGGGGAGCTGTTTTTT. The chain links TRBV11-2 to TRBJ2-2; 8 bases are shared with TRBD2. This CDR3 has 14 residues. The ends lost 6 bases at V and 6 bases at J; junction bases unmatched: 6. Per germline, CDR1 SGHAT and CDR2 FQNNGV.

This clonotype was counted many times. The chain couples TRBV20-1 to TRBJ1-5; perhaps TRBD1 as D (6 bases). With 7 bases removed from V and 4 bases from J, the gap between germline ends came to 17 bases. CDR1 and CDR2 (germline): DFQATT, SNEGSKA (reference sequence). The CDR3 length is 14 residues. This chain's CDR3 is CSVKVAGVNQPQHF. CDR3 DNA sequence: TGCAGTGTTAAAGTAGCAGGGGTGAATCAGCCCCAGCATTTT.

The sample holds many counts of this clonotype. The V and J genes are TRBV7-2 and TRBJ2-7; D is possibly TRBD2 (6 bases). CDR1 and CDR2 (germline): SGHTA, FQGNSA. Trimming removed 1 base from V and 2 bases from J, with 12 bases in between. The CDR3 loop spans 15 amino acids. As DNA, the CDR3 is TGTGCCAGCAGCTTAGGCCAAGCGGGCCCCTACGAGCAGTACTTC. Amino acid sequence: CASSLGQAGPYEQYF.

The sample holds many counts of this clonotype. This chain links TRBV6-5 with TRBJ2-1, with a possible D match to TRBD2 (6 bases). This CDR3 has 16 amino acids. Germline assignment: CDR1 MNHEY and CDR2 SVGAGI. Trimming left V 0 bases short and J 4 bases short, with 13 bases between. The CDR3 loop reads CASSYSRRGLYNEQFF. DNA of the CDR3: TGTGCCAGCAGTTACTCGCGGAGGGGTCTGTACAATGAGCAGTTCTTC.

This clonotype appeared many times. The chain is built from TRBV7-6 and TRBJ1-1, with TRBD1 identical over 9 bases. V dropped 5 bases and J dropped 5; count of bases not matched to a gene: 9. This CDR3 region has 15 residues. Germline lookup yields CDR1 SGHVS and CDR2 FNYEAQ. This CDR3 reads CASSPRTGVRTEAFF. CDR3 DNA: TGTGCCAGCAGCCCGAGGACAGGGGTTCGGACTGAAGCTTTCTTT.